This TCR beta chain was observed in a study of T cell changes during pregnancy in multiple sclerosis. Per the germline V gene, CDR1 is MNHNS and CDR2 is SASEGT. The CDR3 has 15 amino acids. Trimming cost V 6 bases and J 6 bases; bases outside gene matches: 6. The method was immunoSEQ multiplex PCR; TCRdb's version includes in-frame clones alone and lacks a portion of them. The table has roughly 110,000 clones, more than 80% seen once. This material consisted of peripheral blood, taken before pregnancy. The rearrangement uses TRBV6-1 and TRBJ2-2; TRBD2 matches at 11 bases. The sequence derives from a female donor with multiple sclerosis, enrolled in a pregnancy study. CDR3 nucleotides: TGTGCCAGCAGGACTAGCGGGACAAATGCCGGGGAGCTGTTTTTT. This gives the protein CASRTSGTNAGELFF.